This T cell receptor beta chain was recovered during a study of T-cell reconstitution after alpha-beta-depleted transplantation in children. Unique molecular identifiers were used in preparing the TCRbeta library. In TCRdb, the PCR reads were re-called with MiXCR into one record per CDR3 protein. The data show approximately 800,000 distinct CDR3 sequences, roughly 15% seen once. Germline loops: CDR1 SEHNR, CDR2 FQNEAQ (reference sequence). Trimming cost V 3 bases and J 7 bases; bases outside gene matches: 5. The CDR3 has 13 residues. Notes on the study in general: It was surviving recipient T cells and thymic progenitors that gave some patients high TCRbeta diversity at day 60. Newly made T cells mostly supplied T-cell counts and diversity one year after transplant.

Points on this clonotype: The antigen remains unidentified.

The sample consisted of PBMCs, mostly from graft donor cells, taken 360 days after TCRalphabeta/CD19-depleted stem cell transplant. The rearrangement uses TRBV7-9 and TRBJ1-1, with 7 bases aligning to TRBD1. This receptor was obtained from a male patient aged 10 to 17 who had a stem cell transplant for acute lymphoblastic leukemia, so the T cells may come from the graft donor. As DNA, the CDR3 is TGTGCCAGCAGCTTCCGACAGGGAGGTGAAGCTTTCTTT. It encodes CASSFRQGGEAFF.